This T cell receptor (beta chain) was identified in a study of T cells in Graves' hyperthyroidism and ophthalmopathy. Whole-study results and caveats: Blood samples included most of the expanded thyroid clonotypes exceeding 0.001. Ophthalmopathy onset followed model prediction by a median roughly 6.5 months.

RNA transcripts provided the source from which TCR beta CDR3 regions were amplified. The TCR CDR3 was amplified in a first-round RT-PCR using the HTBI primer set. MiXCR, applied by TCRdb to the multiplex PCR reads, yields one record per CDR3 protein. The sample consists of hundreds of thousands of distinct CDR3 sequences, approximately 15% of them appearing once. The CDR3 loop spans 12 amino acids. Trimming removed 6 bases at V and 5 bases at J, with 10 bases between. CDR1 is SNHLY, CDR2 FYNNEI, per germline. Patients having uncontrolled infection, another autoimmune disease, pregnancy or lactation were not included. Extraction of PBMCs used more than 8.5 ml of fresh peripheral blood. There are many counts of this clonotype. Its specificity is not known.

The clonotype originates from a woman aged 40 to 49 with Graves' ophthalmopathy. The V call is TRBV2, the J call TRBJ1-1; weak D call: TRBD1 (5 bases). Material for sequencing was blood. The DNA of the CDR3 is TGTGCCAGCAGGCGGGGGAGGACTGAAGCTTTCTTT. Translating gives CASRRGRTEAFF.